The 7 T cell receptor beta chains presented below share a single source sample, sequenced in a study of T cell clonality in common variable immunodeficiency. Profiled with immunoSEQ multiplex PCR; TCRdb holds only in-frame clones, not every one. This sample carries tens of thousands of clones and no singletons, and more than 9% goes to the top ten. The sample comprised peripheral blood mononuclear cells. Receptors were obtained from a person aged 18 to 70 in good health.

This clone was observed at least ten times. The CDR3 extends 3 residues past the end of the read, so its final part is completed from the germline J gene. This chain joins TRBV20-1 and TRBJ2-1, with 11 bases matching TRBD2. The CDR3 runs 15 residues. J was trimmed by 4 bases and V by 3 bases; bases with no gene match: 5. Looked up from germline, CDR1 is DFQATT and CDR2 is SNEGSKA (reference sequence). The sequenced CDR3 bases are TGCAGTGCTAGGGCGCTAGCGGGGGGTTACAATGAG. Protein product: CSARALAGGYNE. The complete CDR3 reads CSARALAGGYNEQFF.

This clone has a count of ten or more. The read ends 3 residues shy of where the CDR3 ends; the end is completed using the germline J gene. The rearrangement links TRBV5-1 to TRBJ2-1; tentative D call: TRBD2 (6 bases). Germline lookup yields CDR1 SGHRS and CDR2 YFSETQ. This CDR3 is 15 amino acids long. The V end lost 0 bases, the J end lost 7 bases, and 14 bases lay between the germline ends. The part of the CDR3 DNA that was read is TGCGCCAGCAGCTTGGTTCCGGGAGTAGCGAATGAG. Its translation: CASSLVPGVANE. The whole CDR3 sequence is CASSLVPGVANEQFF.

In its sample, this clone was seen many times. The read terminates 3 residues before the CDR3 end, so the remaining end is supplied by the germline J gene. V gene TRBV7-2 combines with J gene TRBJ1-2; D remains ambiguous. Looked up from germline, CDR1 is SGHTA and CDR2 is FQGNSA. This CDR3 has 12 residues. The ends were cut back, 1 base at V and 6 bases at J, with 6 bases in the middle. CDR3 DNA, as far as it was read: TGTGCCAGCAGCTTAGTGGCAGATGGC. Protein product: CASSLVADG. The full CDR3 protein is CASSLVADGYTF.

The sample holds many counts of this clone. Read sequence stops 3 residues before the CDR3 end, and the germline J gene provides the missing end. V is TRBV23-1 and J is TRBJ1-1, with 9 bases lining up with TRBD1. TRBV23-1 is an ORF for which the function is uncertain. The CDR3 runs to 17 residues. The V segment lost 5 bases and the J segment 4 bases; nucleotides outside the gene matches: 14. CDR3 sequence reads: CASSKEDRDRVGTEAFF. The part of the CDR3 DNA that was read is TGCGCCAGCAGTAAGGAGGACCGGGACAGGGTGGGCACTGAA.

Ten or more counts support this clone. Read coverage stops 3 residues before the CDR3 terminus; the germline J gene supplies the remainder. The chain carries TRBV29-1 and TRBJ2-1, with TRBD2 identical over 9 bases. Trimming cost V 7 bases and J 5 bases; bases outside gene matches: 6. The germline CDR1 and CDR2 sequences are SQVTM and ANQGSEA. The CDR3 extends over 13 amino acids. The covered CDR3 bases are TGCAGCGCTGTAGCGGGGGTCAACAATGAG. Amino acid sequence: CSAVAGVNNE. The whole CDR3 protein is CSAVAGVNNEQFF.

Ten or more counts support this clone. The read finishes 3 residues shy of the CDR3 end, and the germline J gene is used to complete it. This chain uses TRBV28 with TRBJ2-7, with TRBD1 matching 7 bases. CDR3 size: 14 residues. CDR1 and CDR2 (germline): MDHEN, SYDVKM. Unmatched junction bases numbered 7, after V lost 5 bases and J lost 3 bases. The part of the CDR3 DNA that was read is TGTGCCAGCAGTACCCGGGACAGAAACTACGAG. This sequence encodes CASSTRDRNYE. The entire CDR3 protein is CASSTRDRNYEQYF.

This clone was seen many times. The sequence runs out 3 residues before the end of the CDR3; the remainder is reconstructed from the germline J gene. V gene TRBV11-3 combines with J gene TRBJ1-1; D is ambiguous. Germline loops: CDR1 SGHNT, CDR2 YENEEA. The CDR3 loop spans 13 amino acids. Trimming removed 6 bases from V and 6 bases from J, with 14 bases in between. The DNA read from the CDR3 is TGTGCCAGCAGTATTACCGGGTATCCTGAA. The encoded protein is CASSITGYPE. The complete CDR3 sequence is CASSITGYPEAFF.